The 27 T cell receptor beta chains reported below all come from one sample, sequenced in a study of shared clonotypes between healthy human individuals. Naive CD8 cells were CD45RO-negative, positively selected for CCR7, excluding terminally differentiated effector memory CD45RA+ cells. Measured with immunoSEQ multiplex PCR; TCRdb has only the in-frame clones, and not every one. The table has roughly 590,000 clones, 95% to 96% seen once; the top ten hold less than 0.13%. Sequenced material: naive CD8+ T cells sorted from blood. The receptors were sampled from a woman younger than 45 in good health.

V usage is TRBV13 and J usage is TRBJ2-7; no reliable D call. CDR3 length: 15 amino acids. The ends were cut back, 1 base at V and 4 bases at J, with 14 bases in the middle. Germline loops: CDR1 PRHDT, CDR2 FYEKMQ (reference sequence). Here the CDR3 reads CASSLEEGLVYEQYF. For the CDR3, the DNA is TGTGCCAGCAGCTTAGAAGAAGGGTTAGTGTACGAGCAGTACTTC.

The chain couples TRBV28 to TRBJ2-7; 8 bases line up with TRBD1. This CDR3 region has 16 residues. The junction had 10 bases not matched to a gene; V was cut back by 5 bases and J by 1 base. Germline lookup yields CDR1 MDHEN and CDR2 SYDVKM. The CDR3, as DNA: TGTGCCAGCAGTATGAACCGGGACAGGCCATCCTACGAGCAGTACTTC. Translating it yields CASSMNRDRPSYEQYF. Supplemented by reference TRBV28 and TRBJ2-7, the full variable domain reads DVKVTQSSRYLVKRTGEKVFLECVQDMDHENMFWYRQDPGLGLRLIYFSYDVKMKEKGDIPEGYSVSREKKERFSLILESASTNQTSMYLCASSMNRDRPSYEQYFGPGTRLTVT.

The chain couples TRBV10-1 to TRBJ1-1, with TRBD1 as a possible D gene (5 bases). Germline CDR1 and CDR2: WNHNN and SYGVQD (reference sequence). CDR3 length: 14 residues. V lost 5 bases and J lost 4, with 14 bases in between. The CDR3 sequence: CASSPGHSGTEAFF. CDR3 coding DNA: TGCGCCAGCAGTCCAGGGCACTCCGGCACTGAAGCTTTCTTT.

This clone was recorded only once. The chain recombines TRBV13 with TRBJ1-3, with D possibly TRBD1 on 5 matching bases. Germline V CDR1 and CDR2: PRHDT, FYEKMQ (reference sequence). Trimming removed 0 bases from V and 0 bases from J, with 9 bases in between. The CDR3 totals 16 residues. The CDR3 is CASSLGRGASGNTIYF. As DNA, the CDR3 is TGTGCCAGCAGCTTAGGACGGGGCGCCTCTGGAAACACCATATATTTT.

This chain uses TRBV28 with TRBJ2-1; 7 bases line up with TRBD1. CDR3 length: 15 residues. CDR1 and CDR2 (germline): MDHEN, SYDVKM. Unmatched junction bases numbered 4, after V lost 3 bases and J lost 2 bases. The CDR3 reads CASSLNRGTYNEQFF. For the CDR3, the DNA is TGTGCCAGCAGTTTGAACAGGGGAACCTACAATGAGCAGTTCTTC.

This chain connects TRBV15 to TRBJ2-5, with 9 bases identical to TRBD2. Matching the DNA end better, TRBJ2-7 makes the J call doubtful. The length of the CDR3 is 16 residues. Germline V CDR1 and CDR2: LNHNV, YYDKDF (reference sequence). The CDR3 region has the DNA TGTGCCACCAGCTCTCACCGGCGGGAGGGCCTCTACGAGCAGTACTTC. The encoded protein is CATSSHRREGLYEQYF.

The chain links TRBV29-1 to TRBJ2-1; TRBD2 aligns across 9 bases. Germline V gene lookup returns CDR1 SQVTM and CDR2 ANQGSEA. This CDR3 spans 16 amino acids. Unmatched junction bases numbered 15, after V lost 5 bases and J lost 7 bases. The CDR3 region has the DNA TGCAGCGTTTTTAACTTAGCGGGAGACCCGGGTAATGAGCAGTTCTTC. This translates into CSVFNLAGDPGNEQFF.

The V and J genes are TRBV5-6 and TRBJ2-3; 8 nucleotides agree with TRBD2. V was clipped by 0 bases and J by 4 bases; unmatched bases: 10. Germline CDR1 is SGHDT and CDR2 is YYEEEE. The CDR3 sequence is 17 residues long. In nucleotides, the CDR3 is TGTGCCAGCAGCTTGGACCAGAGCGGGAGTGGGGCAGATACGCAGTATTTT. Amino acids: CASSLDQSGSGADTQYF.

This clone showed up just once. V gene TRBV11-2 combines with J gene TRBJ2-7; D is unresolved. There are 14 residues in the CDR3. With 5 bases removed from V and 1 base from J, the gap between germline ends came to 12 bases. Germline-derived CDR1 and CDR2 are SGHAT and FQNNGV. CDR3 loop: CASSPSPSSYEQYF. CDR3 in DNA: TGTGCCAGCAGCCCAAGCCCGTCGTCCTACGAGCAGTACTTC.

This chain links TRBV28 with TRBJ2-1; TRBD2 matches 12 bases. The CDR3 extends over 14 amino acids. CDR1 is MDHEN, CDR2 SYDVKM, per germline. The V and J ends lost 2 bases and 10 bases, in that order; junction bases with no gene match: 3. The chain's CDR3 is CASSLTSGRREQFF. The CDR3 region has the DNA TGTGCCAGCAGTTTAACTAGCGGGAGGCGGGAGCAGTTCTTC.

V and J are TRBV19 and TRBJ2-5, with D perhaps given as TRBD1 or TRBD2 (5 bases each). The CDR3 loop spans 13 amino acids. Germline CDR1 is LNHDA and CDR2 is SQIVND (reference sequence). Deletions cut 5 bases from V and 11 bases from J, with 18 bases between. The CDR3 spells CASSWDPLREQYF. CDR3 bases: TGTGCCAGTAGTTGGGACCCATTAAGGGAGCAGTACTTC.

In this sample, this clone turned up once. The V gene is TRBV28, the J gene TRBJ2-1; D possibly corresponds to TRBD2 (6 bases). Trimming took off 1 base at V and 1 base at J, with 11 bases between the two ends. Germline V gene sequence: CDR1 MDHEN, CDR2 SYDVKM. This CDR3 is built from 16 residues. The CDR3 here is CASSLYGGNSYNEQFF. For the CDR3, the DNA is TGTGCCAGCAGTTTATATGGCGGGAATTCCTACAATGAGCAGTTCTTC.

The chain uses TRBV6-6 and TRBJ2-2; the match to TRBD2 covers 9 bases. Germline V gene lookup returns CDR1 MNHNY and CDR2 SVGAGI (reference sequence). V trimming: 7 bases; J trimming: 4 bases; junction bases outside the gene matches: 7. This CDR3 region has 15 residues. The CDR3: CASIPGLAPTGELFF. The CDR3 DNA follows: TGTGCCAGCATCCCTGGACTAGCGCCCACCGGGGAGCTGTTTTTT.

This clone was detected only once. The chain links TRBV9 to TRBJ2-1; D is perhaps TRBD2 (7 bases). Germline V gene data show CDR1 as SGDLS and CDR2 as YYNGEE. This CDR3 is 12 amino acids long. The V end lost 4 bases, the J end lost 9 bases, and 11 bases lay between the germline ends. This CDR3 reads CASSSGGSEQFF. DNA of the CDR3: TGTGCCAGCAGCTCGGGGGGCTCTGAGCAGTTCTTC.

The J gene is TRBJ2-7, the V gene TRBV19; D might be TRBD1 (5 bases). V was trimmed by 2 bases and J by 0 bases, leaving 14 bases between them. CDR1 is LNHDA and CDR2 is SQIVND in the germline V gene (reference sequence). The CDR3 is 16 amino acids. The CDR3 DNA is TGTGCCAGTAGTATATCGGACACGGCGAGCTCCTACGAGCAGTACTTC. Amino acid sequence: CASSISDTASSYEQYF.

The J gene is TRBJ2-5, the V gene TRBV11-2; possible D gene TRBD1, 7 bases. The J call is in doubt because the DNA end fits TRBJ2-7 better. From germline, CDR1 is SGHAT and CDR2 FQNNGV. The CDR3 contains 15 residues. The CDR3 is CASSRGTDLSYEQYF. In DNA form, the CDR3 reads TGTGCCAGCAGCCGCGGGACAGACCTATCCTACGAGCAGTACTTC.

This CDR3 reads CASRLGQGDPNQPQHF. The CDR3 coding sequence is TGTGCCAGCAGACTGGGCCAGGGGGACCCAAATCAGCCCCAGCATTTT. This chain connects TRBV28 to TRBJ1-5; TRBD1 matches at 7 bases. With 6 bases clipped from V and 4 bases from J, the junction kept 12 bases outside the gene matches. The CDR3 length is 16 residues. The germline V gene has CDR1 MDHEN and CDR2 SYDVKM.

This chain links TRBV19 with TRBJ2-5, with D uncertain. Trimming removed 1 base from V and 5 bases from J, with 11 bases in between. Looked up from germline, CDR1 is LNHDA and CDR2 is SQIVND (reference sequence). The CDR3 covers 14 residues. CDR3 sequence: CASSIGIDAETQYF. The CDR3 nucleotides read TGTGCCAGTAGTATAGGGATAGACGCCGAGACCCAGTACTTC.

The rearrangement joins TRBV4-1 to TRBJ1-5; tentatively, D is TRBD1 (5 bases). This CDR3 has 16 residues. CDR1 and CDR2 (germline): MGHRA, YSYEKL. The V and J ends lost 5 bases and 5 bases respectively, with 19 bases between them. The CDR3 loop reads CASSSLGREADQPQHF. The CDR3 DNA reads as TGCGCCAGCAGCTCATTGGGCAGGGAGGCGGATCAGCCCCAGCATTTT.

The chain joins TRBV7-9 to TRBJ2-5; maybe TRBD2 (6 bases). Germline CDR1 SEHNR, CDR2 FQNEAQ (reference sequence). This CDR3 has 15 amino acids. Trimming cost V 4 bases and J 3 bases, with 15 bases left between them. CDR3 loop: CASSSEPGLKETQYF. DNA of the CDR3: TGTGCCAGCAGCTCAGAACCGGGACTTAAAGAGACCCAGTACTTC.

This chain connects TRBV6-6 to TRBJ2-1; 8 bases agree with TRBD2. The germline gives CDR1 MNHNY, CDR2 SVGAGI (reference sequence). The length of the CDR3 is 14 residues. The J segment lost 8 bases and the V segment lost 6 bases, leaving 9 bases of the junction unmatched. CDR3 DNA sequence: TGTGCCAGCAGGGTAGCGGGGCCGGGGGATGAGCAGTTCTTC. Translated: CASRVAGPGDEQFF.

The chain employs TRBV2 and TRBJ1-4; 8 bases are shared with TRBD1. With V trimmed by 1 base and J by 0 bases, 1 base remained unmatched. Germline V CDR1 and CDR2: SNHLY, FYNNEI. The CDR3 is made up of 16 amino acids. In DNA, the CDR3 is TGTGCCAGCAGTGAAGTCAGGGGGCCAACTAATGAAAAACTGTTTTTT. Its protein product is CASSEVRGPTNEKLFF.

The gene calls are TRBV18 and TRBJ2-3, with TRBD2 matching over 9 bases. This CDR3 has 15 residues. V lost 2 bases and J lost 5; bases outside the gene matches: 5. The V gene's germline CDR1 is KGHSH and CDR2 LQKENI. The CDR3 sequence: CASSPAGGLEDTQYF. The CDR3 nucleotides are TGTGCCAGCTCACCAGCGGGAGGGCTCGAAGATACGCAGTATTTT.

To note about this clone: The sample holds other DNA sequences that translate to the same CDR3. The chain couples TRBV20-1 to TRBJ1-4; unclear D gene. The CDR3 covers 10 residues. Trimming took off 4 bases at V and 8 bases at J, with 5 bases between the two ends. From germline, CDR1 is DFQATT and CDR2 SNEGSKA (reference sequence). CDR3 nucleotides: TGCAGTGCTAAAGGGGAAAAACTGTTTTTT. Amino acids: CSAKGEKLFF.

This chain uses TRBV4-1 with TRBJ1-1; D is unclear. CDR1 is MGHRA and CDR2 is YSYEKL in the germline V gene. The CDR3 consists of 13 residues. Trimming stripped 8 bases from V and 3 bases from J, with 13 bases between. The DNA for the CDR3 is TGCGCCAGCGGCTGGAGGGAGGACACTGAAGCTTTCTTT. Its translation: CASGWREDTEAFF.

The chain is built from TRBV6-5 and TRBJ2-5, with TRBD1 matching 7 bases. The CDR3 consists of 15 residues. Per the germline V gene, CDR1 is MNHEY and CDR2 is SVGAGI. V lost 2 bases, J lost 2 bases, and 5 bases stayed unmatched. CDR3 coding DNA: TGTGCCAGCAGTTACCGGGACAGCTCTCAAGAGACCCAGTACTTC. Translation: CASSYRDSSQETQYF.

The gene calls are TRBV7-9 and TRBJ2-7; a weak D match, TRBD1 (6 bases). CDR1 and CDR2 from the germline V gene are SEHNR and FQNEAQ (reference sequence). This CDR3 contains 13 residues. V lost 5 bases to trimming and J lost 3 bases, with 11 bases between them. CDR3 nucleotide sequence: TGTGCCAGCAGCGCCCAGGACAGCTACGAGCAGTACTTC. Its protein is CASSAQDSYEQYF.